Sequencing of this TCR beta chain was carried out in a study of T cell responses to AZD1222 COVID-19 vaccine (dated by TCRdb to the early 2020s). Notes on the research overall: TCR sequencing was performed for some 250 trial participants, of whom roughly 200 were given two doses of AZD1222 and approximately 25 were given two doses of MenACWY control vaccine. Trial participants were enrolled by age into 18-55, 56-69 and 70-plus year subgroups, with around 140, 26 and 57 TCR-sequenced participants respectively. Overall study results and their limits: Because no day 14 peak-response samples were available, the repertoires could be characterized only after the peak T cell response. Conclusions about previously exposed vaccinees were limited because only 5 or 6 AZD1222 recipients were SARS-CoV-2 seropositive at baseline. The 56-69-year group was small, and its depth increase did not reach significance, likely because of low power. The vaccine-associated CD4 TCRs covered the entire spike protein, and the dominant responses fell in regions 160-218 and 743-854. A significant rise in spike-specific TCR breadth and depth was observed after two AZD1222 doses relative to day 0 and relative to MenACWY recipients. Participants were mostly white British and included more females than males, and it was suggested by the authors that clonal diversity may have been underestimated. Nearly half of unique spike-specific TCRs reportedly recognized epitopes outside regions mutated in the B.1.351 and B.1.1.7 variants.

With regard to this clone: What this receptor recognizes is not known. It has no much larger one-base neighbor in the sample; base qualities were not kept.

The time point label for this specimen denotes: about 28 days (+/-7) after the second vaccine dose. AZD1222 recipients with second doses at about 4 weeks or about 12 weeks were pooled, because spike-specific TCR depth and breadth did not differ between schedules. The vaccinee samples were drawn from two UK trials, COV001 and COV002, one of which was a single-blind randomized controlled phase 2/3 trial testing AZD1222 (ChAdOx1 nCoV-19) in healthy adults. For TCRbeta chain sequencing, PBMC samples from trial participants were taken at day 0 and at day 28 after the second dose. The CDR3 regions of human TCRbeta chains were subjected to immunosequencing. Concerning the study's data processing: TCRs in the repertoires were matched against a reference library of SARS-CoV-2-specific TCRs that had been generated with the MIRA antigen-specificity platform. Breadth meant the fraction of unique TCRs that were SARS-CoV-2-associated, whereas depth meant the fraction of total T cells that were SARS-CoV-2-associated. Using the MIRA data, each spike-specific TCR was mapped to the spike region that the TCR reacts to and placed in a CD4 or CD8 class. Log10-transformed breadth and depth values were compared by one-way ANOVA with Sidak's multiple comparisons tests. TCRdb limited this immuneACCESS table to in-frame rearrangements with V and J called. A share of clones is missing; checked studies link under half to unresolved V genes, and the rest is unexplained. V, J and clone size were drawn from that table, and D and trimming were deduced from the DNA. The sample includes under 130,000 clones, with nearly 90% observed a single time. Over 2% of the sample rests with the top ten.

V and J are trimmed by 2 bases and 1 base, and the gene matches miss 2 bases of the junction. Reading from cysteine to phenylalanine, the CDR3 counts 14 amino acids. This entry keeps only the CDR3 DNA: 42 bases, framed from base 1. The germline V gene (reference sequence) gives CDR1 as GTSNPN and CDR2 as SVGIG. This chain is built from TRBV30 and TRBJ1-2; a stretch of 9 junction bases matches TRBD1. The source was peripheral blood, collected 28 days after the second AZD1222 dose. The receptor was derived from an adult who received the AZD1222 COVID-19 vaccine. The CDR3: CAWSMGQGNYGYTF. The sequenced DNA is TGTGCCTGGAGTATGGGACAGGGTAACTATGGCTACACCTTC.